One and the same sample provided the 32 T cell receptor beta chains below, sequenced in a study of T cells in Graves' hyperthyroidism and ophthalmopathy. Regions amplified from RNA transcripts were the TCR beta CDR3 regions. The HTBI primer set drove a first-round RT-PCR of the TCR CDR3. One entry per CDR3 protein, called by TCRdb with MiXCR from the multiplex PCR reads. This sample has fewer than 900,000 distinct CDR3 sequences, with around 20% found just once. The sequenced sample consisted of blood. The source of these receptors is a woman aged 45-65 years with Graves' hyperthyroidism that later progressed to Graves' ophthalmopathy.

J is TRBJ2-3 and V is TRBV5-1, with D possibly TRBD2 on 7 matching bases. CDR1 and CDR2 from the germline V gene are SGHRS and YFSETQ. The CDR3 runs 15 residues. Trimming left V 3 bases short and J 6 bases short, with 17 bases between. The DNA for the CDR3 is TGCGCCAGCAGCTACGGCCGGGGGGCGGGGGATACGCAGTATTTT. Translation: CASSYGRGAGDTQYF.

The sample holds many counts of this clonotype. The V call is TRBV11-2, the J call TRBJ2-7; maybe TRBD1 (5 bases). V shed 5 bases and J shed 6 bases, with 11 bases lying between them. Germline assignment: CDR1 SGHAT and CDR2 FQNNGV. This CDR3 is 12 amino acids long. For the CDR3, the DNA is TGTGCCAGCAGCCCCCAGGGTGGCGAGCAGTACTTC. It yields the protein CASSPQGGEQYF.

CDR3 sequence: CASSPLSAGESYEQYF. The CDR3 bases are TGTGCCAGCTCACCCCTCTCAGCGGGGGAATCCTACGAGCAGTACTTC. This chain joins TRBV7-3 and TRBJ2-7, with TRBD2 matching over 8 bases. Trimming removed 8 bases from V and 1 base from J; junction bases left unmatched: 13. This CDR3 region has 16 residues. Germline V gene lookup returns CDR1 SGHTA and CDR2 FQGTGA.

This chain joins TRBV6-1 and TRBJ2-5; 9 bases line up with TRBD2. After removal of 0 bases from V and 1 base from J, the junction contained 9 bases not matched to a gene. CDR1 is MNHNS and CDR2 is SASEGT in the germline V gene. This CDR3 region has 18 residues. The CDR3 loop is CASSEAQVAGEPQETQYF. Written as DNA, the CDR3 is TGTGCCAGCAGTGAAGCGCAAGTAGCGGGGGAACCCCAAGAGACCCAGTACTTC.

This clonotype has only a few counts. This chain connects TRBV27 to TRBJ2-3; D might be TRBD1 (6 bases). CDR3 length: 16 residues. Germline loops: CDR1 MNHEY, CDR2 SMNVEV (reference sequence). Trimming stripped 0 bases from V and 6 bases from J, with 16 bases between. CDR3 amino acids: CASSLSGHPVEDTQYF. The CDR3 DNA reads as TGTGCCAGCAGTTTATCGGGACACCCCGTGGAGGATACGCAGTATTTT.

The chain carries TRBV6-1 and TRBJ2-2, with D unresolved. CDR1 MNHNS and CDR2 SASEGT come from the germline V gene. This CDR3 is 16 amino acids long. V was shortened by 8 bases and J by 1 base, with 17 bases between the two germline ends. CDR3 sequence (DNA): TGTGCCAGCGGTTCGGGCGGTCTACAGAACACCGGGGAGCTGTTTTTT. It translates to CASGSGGLQNTGELFF.

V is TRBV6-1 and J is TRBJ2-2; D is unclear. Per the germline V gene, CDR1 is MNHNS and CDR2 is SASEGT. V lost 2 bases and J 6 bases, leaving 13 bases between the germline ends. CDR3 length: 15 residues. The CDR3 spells CASSELGLGSGELFF. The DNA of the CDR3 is TGTGCCAGCAGTGAATTGGGTCTGGGGTCCGGGGAGCTGTTTTTT.

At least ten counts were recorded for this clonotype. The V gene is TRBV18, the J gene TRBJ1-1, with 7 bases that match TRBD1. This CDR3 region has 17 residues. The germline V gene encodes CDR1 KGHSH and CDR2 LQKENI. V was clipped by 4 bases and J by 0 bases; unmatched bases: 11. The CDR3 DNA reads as TGTGCCAGCTCACGGGGGACAGCCCTTCGGCTGAACACTGAAGCTTTCTTT. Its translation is CASSRGTALRLNTEAFF.

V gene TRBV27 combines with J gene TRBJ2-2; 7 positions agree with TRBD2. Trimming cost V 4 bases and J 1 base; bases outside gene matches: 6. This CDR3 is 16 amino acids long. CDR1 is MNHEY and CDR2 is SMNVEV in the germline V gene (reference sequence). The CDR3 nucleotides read TGTGCCAGCAGTTCAGGACTAGAAGTGAACACCGGGGAGCTGTTTTTT. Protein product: CASSSGLEVNTGELFF.

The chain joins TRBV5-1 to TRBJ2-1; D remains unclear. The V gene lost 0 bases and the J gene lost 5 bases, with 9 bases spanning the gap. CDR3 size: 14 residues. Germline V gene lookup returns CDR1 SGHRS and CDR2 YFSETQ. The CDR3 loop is CASSLELRNNEQFF. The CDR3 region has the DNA TGCGCCAGCAGCTTGGAGTTACGCAACAATGAGCAGTTCTTC. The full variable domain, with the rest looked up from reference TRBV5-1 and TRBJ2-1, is KAGVTQTPRYLIKTRGQQVTLSCSPISGHRSVSWYQQTPGQGLQFLFEYFSETQRNKGNFPGRFSGRQFSNSRSEMNVSTLELGDSALYLCASSLELRNNEQFFGPGTRLTVL.

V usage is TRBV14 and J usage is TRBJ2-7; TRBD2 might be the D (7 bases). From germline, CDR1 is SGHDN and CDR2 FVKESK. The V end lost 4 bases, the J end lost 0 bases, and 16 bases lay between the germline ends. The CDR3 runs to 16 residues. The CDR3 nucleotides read TGTGCCAGCAGCCCCCTAAGGGGGGGTGACTCCTACGAGCAGTACTTC. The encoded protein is CASSPLRGGDSYEQYF.

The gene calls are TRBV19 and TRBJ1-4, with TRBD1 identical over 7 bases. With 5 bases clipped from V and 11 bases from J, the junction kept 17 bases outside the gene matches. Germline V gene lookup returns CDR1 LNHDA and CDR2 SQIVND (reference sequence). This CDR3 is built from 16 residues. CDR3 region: CASSARGTASREKLFF. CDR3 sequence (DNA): TGTGCCAGTAGTGCAAGAGGGACAGCCAGTCGGGAGAAACTGTTTTTT.

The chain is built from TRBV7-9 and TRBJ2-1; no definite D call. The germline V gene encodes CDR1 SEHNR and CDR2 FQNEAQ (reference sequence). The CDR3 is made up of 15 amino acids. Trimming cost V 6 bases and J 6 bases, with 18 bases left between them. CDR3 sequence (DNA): TGTGCCAGCAGGACCCGTTACTGGGCCATCAATGAGCAGTTCTTC. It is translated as CASRTRYWAINEQFF.

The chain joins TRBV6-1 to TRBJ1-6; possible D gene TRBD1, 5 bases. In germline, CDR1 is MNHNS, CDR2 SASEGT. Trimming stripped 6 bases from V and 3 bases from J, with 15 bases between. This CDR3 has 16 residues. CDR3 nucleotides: TGTGCCAGCAGCCCCTGGGGGGACGTCTATAATTCACCCCTCCACTTT. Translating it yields CASSPWGDVYNSPLHF.

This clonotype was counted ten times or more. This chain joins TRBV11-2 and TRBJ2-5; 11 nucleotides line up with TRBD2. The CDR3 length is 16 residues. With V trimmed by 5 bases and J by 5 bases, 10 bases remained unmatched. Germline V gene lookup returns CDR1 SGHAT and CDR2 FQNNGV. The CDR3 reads CASSTTSGVARETQYF. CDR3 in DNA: TGTGCCAGCAGCACGACTAGCGGGGTTGCTCGGGAGACCCAGTACTTC.

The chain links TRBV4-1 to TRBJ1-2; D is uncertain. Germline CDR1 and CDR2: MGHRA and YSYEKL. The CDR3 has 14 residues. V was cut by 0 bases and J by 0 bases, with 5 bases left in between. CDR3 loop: CASSQEDPNYGYTF. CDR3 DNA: TGCGCCAGCAGCCAAGAGGATCCTAACTATGGCTACACCTTC.

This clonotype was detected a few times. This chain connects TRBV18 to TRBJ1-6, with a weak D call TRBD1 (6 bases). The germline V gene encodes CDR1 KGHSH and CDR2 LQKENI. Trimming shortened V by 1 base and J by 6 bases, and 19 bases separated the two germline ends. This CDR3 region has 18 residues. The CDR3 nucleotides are TGTGCCAGCTCACCACAGCTTGAGGGGGGCGCGGGTAATTCACCCCTCCACTTT. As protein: CASSPQLEGGAGNSPLHF.

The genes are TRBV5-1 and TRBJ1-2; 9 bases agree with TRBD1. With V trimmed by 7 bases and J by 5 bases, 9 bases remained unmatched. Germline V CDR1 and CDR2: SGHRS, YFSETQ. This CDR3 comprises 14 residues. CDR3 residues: CASRRRDRVYGYTF. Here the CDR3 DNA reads TGCGCCAGCCGACGCCGGGACAGGGTGTATGGCTACACCTTC.

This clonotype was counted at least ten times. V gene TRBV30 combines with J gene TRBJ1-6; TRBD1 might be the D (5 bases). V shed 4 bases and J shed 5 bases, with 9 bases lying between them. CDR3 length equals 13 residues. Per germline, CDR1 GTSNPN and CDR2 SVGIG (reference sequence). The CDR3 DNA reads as TGTGCCTGGATGATAGGGGATAATTCACCCCTCCACTTT. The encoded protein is CAWMIGDNSPLHF.

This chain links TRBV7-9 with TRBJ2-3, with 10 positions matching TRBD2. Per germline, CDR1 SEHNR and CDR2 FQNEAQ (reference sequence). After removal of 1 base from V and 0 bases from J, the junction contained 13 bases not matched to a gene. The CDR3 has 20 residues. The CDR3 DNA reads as TGTGCCAGCAGCTTAGAGGGAATTCTGGGGACTAGCGCTAGCACAGATACGCAGTATTTT. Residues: CASSLEGILGTSASTDTQYF. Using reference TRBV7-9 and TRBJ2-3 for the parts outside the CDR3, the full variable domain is DTGVSQNPRHKITKRGQNVTFRCDPISEHNRLYWYRQTLGQGPEFLTYFQNEAQLEKSRLLSDRFSAERPKGSFSTLEIQRTEQGDSAMYLCASSLEGILGTSASTDTQYFGPGTRLTVL.

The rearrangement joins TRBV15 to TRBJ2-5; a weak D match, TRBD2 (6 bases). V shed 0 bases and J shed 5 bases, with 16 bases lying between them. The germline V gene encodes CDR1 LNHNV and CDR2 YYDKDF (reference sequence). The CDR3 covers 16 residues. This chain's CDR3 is CATSRDRWRVRETQYF. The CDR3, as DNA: TGTGCCACCAGCAGAGATCGCTGGAGGGTCAGGGAGACCCAGTACTTC.

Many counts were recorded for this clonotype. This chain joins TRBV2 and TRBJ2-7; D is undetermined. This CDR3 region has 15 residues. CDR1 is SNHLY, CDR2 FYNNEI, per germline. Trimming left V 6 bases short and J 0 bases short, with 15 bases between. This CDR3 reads CASSSDAQSSYEQYF. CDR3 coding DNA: TGTGCCAGCAGCTCGGACGCGCAAAGCTCCTACGAGCAGTACTTC. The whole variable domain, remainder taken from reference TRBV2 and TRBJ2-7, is EPEVTQTPSHQVTQMGQEVILRCVPISNHLYFYWYRQILGQKVEFLVSFYNNEISEKSEIFDDQFSVERPDGSNFTLKIRSTKLEDSAMYFCASSSDAQSSYEQYFGPGTRLTVT.

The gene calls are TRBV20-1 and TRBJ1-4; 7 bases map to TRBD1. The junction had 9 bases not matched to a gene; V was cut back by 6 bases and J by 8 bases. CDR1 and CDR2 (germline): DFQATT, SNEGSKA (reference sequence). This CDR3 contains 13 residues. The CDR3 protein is CSARQGGGEKLFF. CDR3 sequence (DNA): TGCAGTGCCAGACAGGGTGGAGGAGAAAAACTGTTTTTT.

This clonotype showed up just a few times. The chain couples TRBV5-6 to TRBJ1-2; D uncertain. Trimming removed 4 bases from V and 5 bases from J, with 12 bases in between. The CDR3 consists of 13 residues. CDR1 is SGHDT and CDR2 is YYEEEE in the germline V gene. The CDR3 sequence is CASSIRDPYGYTF. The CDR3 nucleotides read TGTGCCAGCAGCATCCGGGATCCGTATGGCTACACCTTC.

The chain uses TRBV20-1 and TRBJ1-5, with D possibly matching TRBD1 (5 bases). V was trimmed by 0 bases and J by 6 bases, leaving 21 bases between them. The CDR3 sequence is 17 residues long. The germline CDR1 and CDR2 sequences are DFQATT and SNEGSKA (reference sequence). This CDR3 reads CSAREGTAPLGVQPQHF. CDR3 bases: TGCAGTGCTAGAGAAGGGACGGCTCCTTTGGGGGTTCAGCCCCAGCATTTT.

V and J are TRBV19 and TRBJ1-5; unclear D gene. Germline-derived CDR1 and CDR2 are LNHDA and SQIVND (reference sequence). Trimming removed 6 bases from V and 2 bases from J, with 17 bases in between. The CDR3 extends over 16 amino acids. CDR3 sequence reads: CASSRVDSKGNQPQHF. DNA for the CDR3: TGTGCCAGTAGCCGCGTCGACTCCAAGGGCAATCAGCCCCAGCATTTT.

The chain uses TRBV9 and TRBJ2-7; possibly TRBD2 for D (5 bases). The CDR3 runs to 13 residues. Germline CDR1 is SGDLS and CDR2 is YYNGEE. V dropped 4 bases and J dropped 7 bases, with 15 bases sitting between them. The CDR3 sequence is CASSPRLLSEQYF. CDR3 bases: TGTGCCAGCAGCCCAAGACTACTCTCGGAGCAGTACTTC.

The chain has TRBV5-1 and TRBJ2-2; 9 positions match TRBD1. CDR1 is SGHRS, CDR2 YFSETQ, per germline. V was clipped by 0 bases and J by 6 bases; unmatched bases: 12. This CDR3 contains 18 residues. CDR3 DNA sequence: TGCGCCAGCAGCTTGGGGTCTTTCGGGACAGGGTTCCCCGGGGAGCTGTTTTTT. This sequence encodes CASSLGSFGTGFPGELFF.

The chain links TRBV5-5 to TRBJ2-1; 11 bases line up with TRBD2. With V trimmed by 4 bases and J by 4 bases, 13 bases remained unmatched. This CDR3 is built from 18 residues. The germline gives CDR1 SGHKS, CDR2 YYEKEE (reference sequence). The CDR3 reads CASSLRRLAGGIYNEQFF. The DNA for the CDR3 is TGTGCCAGCAGCCTGAGACGCTTAGCGGGGGGGATTTACAATGAGCAGTTCTTC.

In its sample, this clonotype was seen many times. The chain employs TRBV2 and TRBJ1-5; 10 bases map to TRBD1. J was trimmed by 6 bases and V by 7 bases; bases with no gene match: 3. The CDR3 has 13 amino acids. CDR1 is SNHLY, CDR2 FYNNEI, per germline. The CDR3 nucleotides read TGTGCCAGCAAGGGACAGGGGTCTCAGCCCCAGCATTTT. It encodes CASKGQGSQPQHF.

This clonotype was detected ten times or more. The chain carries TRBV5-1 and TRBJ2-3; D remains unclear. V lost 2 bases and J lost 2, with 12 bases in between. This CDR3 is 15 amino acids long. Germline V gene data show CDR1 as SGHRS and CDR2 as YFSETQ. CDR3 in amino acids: CASSFGPTNTDTQYF. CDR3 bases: TGCGCCAGCAGCTTTGGCCCCACGAACACAGATACGCAGTATTTT.

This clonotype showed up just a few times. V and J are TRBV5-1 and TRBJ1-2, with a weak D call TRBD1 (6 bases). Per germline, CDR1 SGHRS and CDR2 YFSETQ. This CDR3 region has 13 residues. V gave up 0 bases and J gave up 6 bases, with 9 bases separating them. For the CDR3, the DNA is TGCGCCAGCAGCTTGGAAGAGGGGGATGGCTACACCTTC. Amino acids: CASSLEEGDGYTF.